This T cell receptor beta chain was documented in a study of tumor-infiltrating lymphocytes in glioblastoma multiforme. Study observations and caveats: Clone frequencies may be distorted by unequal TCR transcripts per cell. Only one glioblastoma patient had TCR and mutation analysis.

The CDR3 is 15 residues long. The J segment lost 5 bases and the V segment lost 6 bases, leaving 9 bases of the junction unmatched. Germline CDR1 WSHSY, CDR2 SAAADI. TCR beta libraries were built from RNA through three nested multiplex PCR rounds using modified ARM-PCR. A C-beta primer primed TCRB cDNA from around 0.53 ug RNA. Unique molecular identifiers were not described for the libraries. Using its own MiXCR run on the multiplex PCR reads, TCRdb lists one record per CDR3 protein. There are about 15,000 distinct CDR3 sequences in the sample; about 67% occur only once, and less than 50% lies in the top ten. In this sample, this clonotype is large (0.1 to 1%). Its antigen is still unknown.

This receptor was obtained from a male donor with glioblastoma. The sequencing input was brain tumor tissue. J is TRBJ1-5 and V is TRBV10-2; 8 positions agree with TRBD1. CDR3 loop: CASRPLATGDQPQHF. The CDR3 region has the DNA TGCGCCAGCAGACCCTTGGCGACAGGGGATCAGCCCCAGCATTTT.